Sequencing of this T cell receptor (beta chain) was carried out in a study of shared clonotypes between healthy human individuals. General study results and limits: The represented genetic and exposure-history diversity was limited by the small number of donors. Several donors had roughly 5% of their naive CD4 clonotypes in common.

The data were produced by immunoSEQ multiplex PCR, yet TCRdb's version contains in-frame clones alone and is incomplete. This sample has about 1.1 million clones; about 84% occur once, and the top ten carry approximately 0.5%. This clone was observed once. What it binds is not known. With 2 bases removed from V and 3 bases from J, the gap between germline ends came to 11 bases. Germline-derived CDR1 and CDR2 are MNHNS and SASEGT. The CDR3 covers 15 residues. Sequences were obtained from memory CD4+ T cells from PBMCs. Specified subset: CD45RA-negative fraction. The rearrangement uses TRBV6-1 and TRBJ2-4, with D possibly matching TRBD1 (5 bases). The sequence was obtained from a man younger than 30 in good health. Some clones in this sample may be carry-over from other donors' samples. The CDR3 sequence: CASSEKGLGKNIQYF. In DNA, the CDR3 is TGTGCCAGCAGTGAAAAGGGGCTGGGCAAAAACATTCAGTACTTC.